A selection of T cell receptor beta chains follows, all from one sample in a study of T-cell reconstitution after alpha-beta-depleted transplantation in children. TCRdb reanalysed the PCR reads using MiXCR and keeps one entry per CDR3 protein. The table shows about 460,000 distinct CDR3 sequences, with about an eighth occurring only once. Sequences were derived from PBMCs from the stem cell graft donor, sampled from the stem cell graft. These receptors were taken from a human donor who donated a stem cell graft to a child with combined immunodeficiency. Both conserved end residues are part of each CDR3. The order of the fields is CDR3 length, clone size, J gene, D gene, V gene, CDR3 protein, CDR3 DNA. A D gene is named only where the DNA matches it firmly. Size is omitted from some rows. Given values are once, few, many or a class for expanded clones.

14	many	TRBJ2-3	TRBD2	TRBV7-3	CASSPGTSGGSQYF	TGTGCCAGCAGCCCCGGGACTAGCGGGGGATCTCAGTATTTT
15	few	TRBJ1-4	.	TRBV20-1	CSGLQDPATNEKLFF	TGCAGTGGGCTACAGGATCCTGCAACTAATGAAAAACTGTTTTTT
13	few	TRBJ2-1	.	TRBV4-3	CASSQTPTTEQFF	TGCGCCAGCAGCCAAACCCCGACCACGGAGCAGTTCTTC
15	few	TRBJ2-7	TRBD1	TRBV6-1	CASSSGTAHSYEQYF	TGTGCCAGCAGCTCCGGGACAGCTCACTCCTACGAGCAGTACTTC
15	.	TRBJ2-5	TRBD2	TRBV25-1	CASSEYGTRRETQYF	TGTGCCAGCAGTGAATATGGGACTAGGAGGGAGACCCAGTACTTC
15	.	TRBJ1-2	.	TRBV7-9	CASSLAGTDNYGYTF	TGTGCCAGCAGCTTAGCAGGAACAGATAACTATGGCTACACCTTC
13	many	TRBJ1-1	.	TRBV9	CASSPRRGTEAFF	TGTGCCAGCAGCCCGAGACGAGGTACTGAAGCTTTCTTT
15	few	TRBJ2-7	TRBD1	TRBV30	CAWSADRGWEYEQYF	TGTGCCTGGAGTGCCGACAGGGGATGGGAGTACGAGCAGTACTTC
15	many	TRBJ2-3	TRBD2	TRBV12-3/TRBV12-4	CASSHSGRAHGTQYF	TGTGCCAGCAGTCATAGCGGGAGGGCCCATGGTACGCAGTATTTT
15	.	TRBJ2-7	TRBD1	TRBV6-1	CASTPSGTVPYEQYF	TGTGCCAGCACCCCCTCGGGGACAGTACCCTACGAGCAGTACTTC
14	many	TRBJ1-1	.	TRBV6-1	CASREWGKNTEAFF	TGTGCCAGCAGAGAATGGGGAAAGAACACTGAAGCTTTCTTT
12	many	TRBJ2-7	.	TRBV5-6	CASSRRRYEQYF	TGTGCCAGCAGCCGCCGACGTTACGAGCAGTACTTC
14	few	TRBJ2-7	TRBD1	TRBV16	CASSQYEGAYEQYF	TGTGCCAGCAGCCAATACGAGGGGGCTTACGAGCAGTACTTC
13	few	TRBJ2-1	.	TRBV30	CAWSATSSGGQFF	TGTGCCTGGAGCGCCACCTCAAGCGGAGGGCAGTTCTTC
16	many	TRBJ2-1	TRBD2	TRBV18	CASSSGGAGVYNEQFF	TGTGCCAGCTCGTCTGGAGGTGCGGGGGTCTACAATGAGCAGTTCTTC
17	.	TRBJ2-1	TRBD2	TRBV20-1	CSAEAPASGRFYNEQFF	TGCAGTGCTGAGGCCCCGGCTAGCGGGAGGTTCTACAATGAGCAGTTCTTC
16	few	TRBJ1-5	.	TRBV12-3/TRBV12-4	CASSLWGTYSNQPQHF	TGTGCCAGCAGTTTATGGGGGACTTATAGCAATCAGCCCCAGCATTTT
16	few	TRBJ2-1	TRBD2	TRBV6-7	CASSYSTGGWRNEQFF	TGTGCCAGCAGTTACTCGACGGGAGGGTGGAGGAATGAGCAGTTCTTC
15	.	TRBJ2-2	TRBD1	TRBV11-2	CASSHGTETTGELFF	TGTGCCAGCAGCCATGGGACAGAAACCACCGGGGAGCTGTTTTTT
13	few	TRBJ2-1	.	TRBV7-8	CASSRAVYNEQFF	TGTGCCAGCAGTAGAGCGGTCTACAATGAGCAGTTCTTC
17	many	TRBJ2-2	TRBD1	TRBV4-2	CASSQDWGGQGIGELFF	TGTGCCAGCAGCCAAGATTGGGGGGGACAGGGGATCGGGGAGCTGTTTTTT
13	many	TRBJ2-5	TRBD1	TRBV6-5	CASSSDREETQYF	TGTGCCAGCAGTTCCGACAGGGAAGAGACCCAGTACTTC
15	many	TRBJ2-1	.	TRBV12-3/TRBV12-4	CASSYLGHSYNEQFF	TGTGCCAGCAGTTACTTAGGGCATTCCTACAATGAGCAGTTCTTC
13	few	TRBJ2-7	.	TRBV6-1	CASSGESFYEQYF	TGTGCCAGCAGTGGGGAAAGTTTCTACGAGCAGTACTTC
16	few	TRBJ2-3	.	TRBV6-2/TRBV6-3	CASSYSRDSPTDTQYF	TGTGCCAGCAGTTACTCGCGCGACAGCCCCACAGATACGCAGTATTTT
14	many	TRBJ2-1	.	TRBV7-3	CASSSSVTSLEQFF	TGTGCCAGCAGCTCGTCCGTTACTAGCCTTGAGCAGTTCTTC
16	many	TRBJ2-5	TRBD1	TRBV6-2/TRBV6-3	CASTRQGAWVMETQYF	TGTGCCAGCACAAGACAGGGGGCGTGGGTAATGGAGACCCAGTACTTC
15	.	TRBJ1-1	.	TRBV27	CASSLSPGRNTEAFF	TGTGCCAGCAGTTTATCCCCAGGGCGGAACACTGAAGCTTTCTTT
15	.	TRBJ2-2	.	TRBV5-1	CASSLVQGTTGELFF	TGCGCCAGCAGCTTGGTTCAGGGTACCACCGGGGAGCTGTTTTTT
13	many	TRBJ2-4	TRBD1	TRBV12-3/TRBV12-4	CAIVDRVENIQYF	TGTGCCATCGTGGACAGGGTAGAAAACATTCAGTACTTC
15	.	TRBJ1-2	.	TRBV7-9	CASSLYRPRGYGYTF	TGTGCCAGCAGCTTATACAGGCCTCGTGGCTATGGCTACACCTTC
17	few	TRBJ2-2	TRBD1	TRBV7-3	CASSRISPRGHTGELFF	TGTGCCAGCAGCCGCATCTCCCCCAGGGGGCACACCGGGGAGCTGTTTTTT
14	many	TRBJ2-7	.	TRBV3-1	CASSQDTQGPEQYF	TGTGCCAGCAGCCAAGATACGCAGGGCCCCGAGCAGTACTTC
17	.	TRBJ1-4	.	TRBV15	CATRGIWVGETNEKLFF	TGTGCCACCAGGGGTATTTGGGTTGGAGAAACTAATGAAAAACTGTTTTTT
18	few	TRBJ2-7	TRBD2	TRBV9	CASSSGLAGGPWDYEQYF	TGTGCCAGCAGCTCCGGACTAGCGGGGGGGCCTTGGGATTACGAGCAGTACTTC
17	many	TRBJ2-1	.	TRBV7-9	CASSLGVGEETYNEQFF	TGTGCCAGCAGCTTAGGGGTGGGGGAGGAGACCTACAATGAGCAGTTCTTC
11	few	TRBJ2-7	.	TRBV28	CASSSEKEQYF	TGTGCCAGCAGTTCCGAGAAAGAGCAGTACTTC
16	.	TRBJ2-3	TRBD2	TRBV7-6	CASSSPLAGGTDTQYF	TGTGCCAGCAGCTCGCCACTAGCGGGGGGCACAGATACGCAGTATTTT
18	few	TRBJ2-1	TRBD2	TRBV5-1	CASSPYGLAGGRSDEQFF	TGCGCCAGCAGCCCCTATGGACTAGCGGGAGGTAGATCGGATGAGCAGTTCTTC
14	few	TRBJ2-3	.	TRBV11-1	CASSPWGLRDTQYF	TGTGCCAGCAGCCCCTGGGGATTAAGAGATACGCAGTATTTT
14	.	TRBJ2-3	.	TRBV7-6	CASSLAQWEDTQYF	TGTGCCAGCAGCTTAGCGCAATGGGAAGATACGCAGTATTTT
15	.	TRBJ2-1	TRBD1	TRBV7-8	CASSSRDRVFSEQFF	TGTGCCAGCAGCTCCCGGGACAGGGTTTTCTCTGAGCAGTTCTTC
15	many	TRBJ1-3	TRBD1	TRBV12-3/TRBV12-4	CASSFGTGYRNTIYF	TGTGCCAGCAGTTTTGGGACAGGGTATCGAAACACCATATATTTT
16	few	TRBJ2-3	TRBD1	TRBV7-8	CASSHHRDRGTDTQYF	TGTGCCAGCAGCCACCACCGGGACAGGGGCACAGATACGCAGTATTTT
12	.	TRBJ1-5	.	TRBV29-1	CSVGWQNQPQHF	TGCAGCGTTGGTTGGCAAAATCAGCCCCAGCATTTT
15	many	TRBJ2-2	TRBD2	TRBV5-5	CASSKVQGGTGELFF	TGTGCCAGCAGCAAAGTGCAGGGAGGGACCGGGGAGCTGTTTTTT
16	.	TRBJ2-1	TRBD1	TRBV7-2	CASSSRTGGRDNEQFF	TGTGCCAGCAGCTCCCGGACAGGGGGGAGGGACAATGAGCAGTTCTTC
15	few	TRBJ2-3	TRBD1	TRBV20-1	CSARDLDRAADTQYF	TGCAGTGCTAGAGATCTGGACAGGGCTGCAGATACGCAGTATTTT
12	.	TRBJ2-5	.	TRBV2	CASGVQQETQYF	TGTGCCAGTGGGGTCCAGCAAGAGACCCAGTACTTC
13	.	TRBJ1-1	.	TRBV19	CASSGTMNTEAFF	TGTGCCAGTAGTGGAACAATGAACACTGAAGCTTTCTTT
13	.	TRBJ2-2	.	TRBV19	CATRGSGTGELFF	TGTGCCACCAGGGGAAGTGGCACCGGGGAGCTGTTTTTT
13	.	TRBJ1-4	.	TRBV7-2	CASSFGVGEKLFF	TGTGCCAGCAGCTTCGGAGTGGGTGAAAAACTGTTTTTT
13	many	TRBJ2-1	.	TRBV24-1	CATSDLWGYEQFF	TGTGCCACCAGTGATTTGTGGGGATATGAGCAGTTCTTC